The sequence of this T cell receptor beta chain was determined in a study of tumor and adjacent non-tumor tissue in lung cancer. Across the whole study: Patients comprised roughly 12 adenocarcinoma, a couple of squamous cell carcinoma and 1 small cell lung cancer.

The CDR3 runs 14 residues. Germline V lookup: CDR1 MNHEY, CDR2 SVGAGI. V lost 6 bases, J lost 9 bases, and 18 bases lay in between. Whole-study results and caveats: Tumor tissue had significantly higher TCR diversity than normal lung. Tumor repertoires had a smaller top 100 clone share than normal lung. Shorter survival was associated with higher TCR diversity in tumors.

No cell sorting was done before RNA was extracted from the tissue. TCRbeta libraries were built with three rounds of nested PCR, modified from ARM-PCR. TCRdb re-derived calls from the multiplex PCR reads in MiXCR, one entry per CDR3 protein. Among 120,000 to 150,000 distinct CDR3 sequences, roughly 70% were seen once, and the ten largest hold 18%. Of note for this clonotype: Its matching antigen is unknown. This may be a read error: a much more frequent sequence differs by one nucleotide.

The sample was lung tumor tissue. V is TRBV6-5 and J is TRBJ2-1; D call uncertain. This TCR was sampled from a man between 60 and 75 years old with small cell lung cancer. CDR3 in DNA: TGTGCCAGCAGGAAGGTTAGGGATTTCCCTGAGCAGTTCTTC. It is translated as CASRKVRDFPEQFF.